These 9 T cell receptor beta chains originate from one sample sequenced in a study of OX40 agonist ivuxolimab in advanced cancers. TCRdb keeps only in-frame clones here, not all; method: immunoSEQ multiplex PCR. The table lists about 55,000 clones, 88% of them singletons. Sequencing was performed on CD4+ or CD8+ T cells sorted from blood, taken in a trial of the OX40 agonist ivuxolimab. The receptors shown here come from an adult with an advanced solid tumor such as melanoma, head and neck, liver or kidney cancer.

The chain has TRBV7-8 and TRBJ1-3; 8 bases match TRBD1. Trimming cost V 2 bases and J 3 bases; bases outside gene matches: 9. CDR1 SGHVS and CDR2 FQNEAQ come from the germline V gene. The CDR3 consists of 17 residues. CDR3: CASSLMQGAGSGNTIYF. DNA for the CDR3: TGTGCCAGCAGCTTAATGCAGGGGGCCGGGAGTGGAAACACCATATATTTT.

This chain uses TRBV15 with TRBJ2-3; 9 positions match TRBD2. Germline V lookup: CDR1 LNHNV, CDR2 YYDKDF (reference sequence). The J segment lost 5 bases and the V segment lost 10 bases, leaving 4 bases of the junction unmatched. The CDR3 spans 12 residues. CDR3 bases: TGTGCCATCGGACTAGCGAAAGATACGCAGTATTTT. Residues: CAIGLAKDTQYF. Together with reference TRBV15 and TRBJ2-3, the CDR3 gives the full variable domain: DAMVIQNPRYQVTQFGKPVTLSCSQTLNHNVMYWYQQKSSQAPKLLFHYYDKDFNNEADTPDNFQSRRPNTSFCFLDIRSPGLGDTAMYLCAIGLAKDTQYFGPGTRLTVL.

The V gene is TRBV19, the J gene TRBJ1-1; possible D gene TRBD1, 5 bases. The V end was cut by 4 bases, the J end by 1 base, with 7 bases between. The germline CDR1 and CDR2 sequences are LNHDA and SQIVND (reference sequence). The length of the CDR3 is 13 residues. The CDR3, as DNA: TGTGCCAGTAGTAACGACAGGAACACTGAAGCTTTCTTT. Protein: CASSNDRNTEAFF.

This clone was seen only a few times. V is TRBV7-9 and J is TRBJ1-1; D gene uncertain. Trimming stripped 5 bases from V and 5 bases from J, with 6 bases between. CDR3 size: 11 residues. CDR1 and CDR2 (germline): SEHNR, FQNEAQ (reference sequence). The CDR3 protein is CASSRSTEAFF. For the CDR3, the DNA is TGTGCCAGCAGCAGGTCAACTGAAGCTTTCTTT.

J is TRBJ2-6 and V is TRBV5-5, with a tentative D call TRBD1 (6 bases). This CDR3 has 20 amino acids. Trimming stripped 0 bases from V and 2 bases from J, with 21 bases between. Germline lookup yields CDR1 SGHKS and CDR2 YYEKEE (reference sequence). CDR3 bases: TGTGCCAGCAGCTTGGGGCCAGGGGCCGGGGATAGGCCTGGGGCCAACGTCCTGACTTTC. Translation gives CASSLGPGAGDRPGANVLTF.

The chain links TRBV7-9 to TRBJ1-4; D ambiguous. V shed 5 bases and J shed 3 bases, with 13 bases lying between them. From germline, CDR1 is SEHNR and CDR2 FQNEAQ (reference sequence). The CDR3 spans 15 residues. CDR3 residues: CASSDWKLSNEKLFF. As DNA, the CDR3 is TGTGCCAGCAGCGACTGGAAGCTGTCTAATGAAAAACTGTTTTTT. Full variable domain (remainder filled in from reference TRBV7-9 and TRBJ1-4): DTGVSQNPRHKITKRGQNVTFRCDPISEHNRLYWYRQTLGQGPEFLTYFQNEAQLEKSRLLSDRFSAERPKGSFSTLEIQRTEQGDSAMYLCASSDWKLSNEKLFFGSGTQLSVL.

The V and J genes are TRBV29-1 and TRBJ1-4, with 10 bases lining up with TRBD1. Germline V gene lookup returns CDR1 SQVTM and CDR2 ANQGSEA. This CDR3 has 15 residues. Losses at the gene ends were 0 bases for V and 4 bases for J; bases not matched to a gene: 2. In DNA form, the CDR3 reads TGCAGCGTTGAAGAGACAGGGGGCGGTAATGAAAAACTGTTTTTT. Its protein is CSVEETGGGNEKLFF.

The chain carries TRBV12-2 and TRBJ2-1; the table's D gene call, TRBD2, was not cross checked with the DNA. TRBV12-2 represents a pseudogene. This CDR3 contains 17 residues. Written as DNA, the CDR3 is TGTGCAAGTCGCTTTATAGCGGAGTCTCTCTCCTACAATGAGCAGTTCTTC. Translated: CASRFIAESLSYNEQFF.

The rearrangement joins TRBV6-6 to TRBJ2-5; no clear D gene. V was clipped by 4 bases and J by 3 bases, with 3 bases between them. CDR3 length: 11 residues. CDR1 and CDR2 from the germline V gene are MNHNY and SVGAGI (reference sequence). The CDR3 nucleotides read TGTGCCAGCAGTTTGAAAGAGACCCAGTACTTC. Encoded protein: CASSLKETQYF.